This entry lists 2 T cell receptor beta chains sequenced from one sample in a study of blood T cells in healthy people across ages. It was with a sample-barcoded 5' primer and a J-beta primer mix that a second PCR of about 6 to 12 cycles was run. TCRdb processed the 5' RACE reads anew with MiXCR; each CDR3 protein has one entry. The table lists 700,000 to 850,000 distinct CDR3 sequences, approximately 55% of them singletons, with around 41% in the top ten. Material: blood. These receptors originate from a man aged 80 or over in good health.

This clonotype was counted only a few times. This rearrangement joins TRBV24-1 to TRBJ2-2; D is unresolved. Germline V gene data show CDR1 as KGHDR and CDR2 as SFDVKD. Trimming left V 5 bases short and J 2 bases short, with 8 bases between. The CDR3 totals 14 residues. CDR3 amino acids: CATSGLLNTGELFF. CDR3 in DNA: TGTGCCACCAGTGGCCTTCTAAACACCGGGGAGCTGTTTTTT.

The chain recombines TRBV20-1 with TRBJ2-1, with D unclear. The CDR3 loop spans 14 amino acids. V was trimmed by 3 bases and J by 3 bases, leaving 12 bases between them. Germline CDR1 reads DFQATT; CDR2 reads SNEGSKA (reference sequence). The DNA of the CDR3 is TGCAGTGCTAGGCGGATCACGAACTACAATGAGCAGTTCTTC. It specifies CSARRITNYNEQFF.